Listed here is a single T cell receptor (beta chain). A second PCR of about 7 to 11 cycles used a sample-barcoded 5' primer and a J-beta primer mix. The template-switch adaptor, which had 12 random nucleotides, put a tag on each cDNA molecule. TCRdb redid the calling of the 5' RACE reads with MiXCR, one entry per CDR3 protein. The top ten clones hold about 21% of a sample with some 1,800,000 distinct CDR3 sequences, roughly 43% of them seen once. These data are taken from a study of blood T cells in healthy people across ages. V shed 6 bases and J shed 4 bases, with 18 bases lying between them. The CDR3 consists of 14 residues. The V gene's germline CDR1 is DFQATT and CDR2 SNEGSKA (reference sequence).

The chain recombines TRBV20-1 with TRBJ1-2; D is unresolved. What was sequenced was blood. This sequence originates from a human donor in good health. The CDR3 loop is CSALVSPAGYGYTF. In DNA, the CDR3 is TGCAGTGCCCTGGTGAGTCCTGCTGGCTATGGCTACACCTTC.